Shown below are 24 T cell receptor beta chains from a single sample sequenced in a study of shared T cell receptors in the human thymus. The method was immunoSEQ multiplex PCR; TCRdb's version includes in-frame clones alone and lacks a portion of them. The repertoire has roughly 410,000 clones, approximately 95% of them found once; the top ten carry 0.015% to 0.02%. Sequenced sample: thymocytes. These receptors were collected from a human donor.

V and J are TRBV4-3 and TRBJ2-7; D ambiguous. The germline V gene encodes CDR1 LGHNA and CDR2 YSLEER. Trimming pared 8 bases from V and 2 bases from J, leaving 13 bases between. CDR3 size: 13 residues. The CDR3: CASSSAPTYEQYF. Written as DNA, the CDR3 is TGCGCCAGCTCGAGTGCGCCAACCTACGAGCAGTACTTC.

The rearrangement uses TRBV14 and TRBJ2-3, with TRBD2 as a possible D gene (5 bases). Germline assignment: CDR1 SGHDN and CDR2 FVKESK. V lost 6 bases, J lost 5 bases, and 18 bases lay in between. The CDR3 runs to 15 residues. CDR3 in amino acids: CASRKTLLAGDTQYF. The CDR3 nucleotides are TGTGCCAGCAGAAAGACCCTGCTAGCAGGAGATACGCAGTATTTT.

The CDR3 sequence is CASNTRLAGGEQYF. The CDR3 DNA reads as TGTGCCAGCAACACGAGACTAGCGGGAGGCGAGCAGTACTTC. J is TRBJ2-7 and V is TRBV27; 13 bases match TRBD2. This CDR3 has 14 residues. The trim removed 7 bases at V and 6 bases at J, leaving 6 bases unmatched. Per the germline V gene, CDR1 is MNHEY and CDR2 is SMNVEV (reference sequence).

In nucleotides, the CDR3 is TGTGCCAGCTCACGTGGGAACCCTCTCTACGAGCAGTACTTC. Its protein product is CASSRGNPLYEQYF. This chain uses TRBV18 with TRBJ2-7; D is uncertain. The CDR3 has 14 residues. V was clipped by 4 bases and J by 3 bases, with 13 bases between them. Germline loops: CDR1 KGHSH, CDR2 LQKENI.

This sequence joins TRBV5-1 and TRBJ2-5; tentatively, D is TRBD1 (6 bases). The CDR3 covers 15 residues. Germline V gives CDR1 SGHRS, CDR2 YFSETQ. V was cut by 0 bases and J by 3 bases, with 12 bases left in between. The CDR3 nucleotides are TGCGCCAGCAGCTTGGGAGGGGACATCAAAGAGACCCAGTACTTC. Protein sequence: CASSLGGDIKETQYF.

V and J are TRBV20-1 and TRBJ2-7; no reliable D call. The CDR3 contains 10 residues. Germline V CDR1 and CDR2: DFQATT, SNEGSKA (reference sequence). DNA for the CDR3: TGCAGCCCCGCTTGGGGCGAGCAGTACTTC. Its translation: CSPAWGEQYF.

This clone has a single count. CDR3 coding DNA: TGTGCCAGTAGTATAGATCTAGCCCTACCTAGCACAGATACGCAGTATTTT. Its translation: CASSIDLALPSTDTQYF. The chain uses TRBV19 and TRBJ2-3; TRBD2 might be the D (5 bases). Germline CDR1 reads LNHDA; CDR2 reads SQIVND (reference sequence). Trimming shortened V by 0 bases and J by 0 bases, and 13 bases separated the two germline ends. The CDR3 is 17 amino acids.

DNA of the CDR3: TGTGCCAGCAGTGACCGAGGGACAGATACGCAGTATTTT. Its protein is CASSDRGTDTQYF. The rearrangement joins TRBV6-4 to TRBJ2-3; the D gene is possibly TRBD2 (5 bases). This CDR3 contains 13 residues. V dropped 2 bases and J dropped 3 bases, with 6 bases sitting between them. Germline V gene data show CDR1 as MRHNA and CDR2 as SNTAGT.

A single count supports this clone. The CDR3 here is CASKGNYEQYF. The CDR3 DNA reads as TGTGCCAGCAAGGGAAACTACGAGCAGTACTTC. The genes are TRBV28 and TRBJ2-7; D is unclear. V gave up 7 bases and J gave up 3 bases, with 7 bases separating them. The CDR3 contains 11 residues. Germline CDR1 reads MDHEN; CDR2 reads SYDVKM.

The rearrangement links TRBV30 to TRBJ2-2; a weak D match, TRBD1 (7 bases). The CDR3 is made up of 16 amino acids. V lost 2 bases, J lost 5 bases, and 18 bases lay in between. The germline V gene encodes CDR1 GTSNPN and CDR2 SVGIG (reference sequence). Written as DNA, the CDR3 is TGTGCCTGGAGTAGGGGGCGGGATTTGTGGACCGGGGAGCTGTTTTTT. Protein sequence: CAWSRGRDLWTGELFF.

In DNA, the CDR3 is TGTGCCAGCAGTGGTGGGGGAACCGGGGAGCTGTTTTTT. The encoded protein is CASSGGGTGELFF. The V gene is TRBV27, the J gene TRBJ2-2; D may be TRBD1 or TRBD2 (5 bases each). V was cut by 5 bases and J by 5 bases, with 9 bases left in between. Germline loops: CDR1 MNHEY, CDR2 SMNVEV (reference sequence). The CDR3 is 13 residues long.

This clone was seen a single time. The chain carries TRBV5-6 and TRBJ1-3; D gene ambiguous. Trimming took 2 bases from V and 1 from J, leaving 10 bases between them. The germline V gene has CDR1 SGHDT and CDR2 YYEEEE. This CDR3 comprises 15 residues. The CDR3 nucleotides are TGTGCCAGCAGCTTTAGGAAAAGATCTGGAAACACCATATATTTT. Translating gives CASSFRKRSGNTIYF.

The rearrangement uses TRBV28 and TRBJ2-5, with D possibly being TRBD1 (6 bases). V was pared by 6 bases and J by 2 bases, with 16 bases between. Germline CDR1 reads MDHEN; CDR2 reads SYDVKM. The CDR3 is 15 amino acids. The chain's CDR3 is CASSCRDTEQETQYF. CDR3 bases: TGTGCCAGCAGCTGCCGGGACACCGAACAAGAGACCCAGTACTTC.

The sample holds one count of this clone. The rearrangement uses TRBV4-3 and TRBJ2-7, with a possible D match to TRBD2 (6 bases). The germline V and J ends were trimmed by 6 bases and 2 bases, with 20 bases remaining between them. Germline V CDR1 and CDR2: LGHNA, YSLEER. This CDR3 comprises 16 residues. The CDR3 bases are TGCGCCAGCAGTCAACACCCCCGAGGCGGGACCTACGAGCAGTACTTC. Translation gives CASSQHPRGGTYEQYF.

V is TRBV28 and J is TRBJ1-5, with D unresolved. Trimming shortened V by 3 bases and J by 2 bases, and 5 bases separated the two germline ends. The CDR3 runs to 13 residues. The germline CDR1 and CDR2 sequences are MDHEN and SYDVKM. The DNA for the CDR3 is TGTGCCAGCAGTTTTCAAGGCAATCAGCCCCAGCATTTT. This translates into CASSFQGNQPQHF.

The chain is built from TRBV25-1 and TRBJ2-3; 12 nucleotides line up with TRBD2. In germline, CDR1 is MGHDK, CDR2 SYGVNS. Trimming cost V 3 bases and J 6 bases; bases outside gene matches: 13. This CDR3 has 18 residues. The CDR3 loop is CASSEETSGSDGGDTQYF. In DNA, the CDR3 is TGTGCCAGCAGTGAGGAGACTAGCGGGAGCGATGGGGGGGATACGCAGTATTTT.

The rearrangement links TRBV6-6 to TRBJ2-5; no clear D. The CDR3 covers 15 residues. The germline CDR1 and CDR2 sequences are MNHNY and SVGAGI (reference sequence). V was shortened by 0 bases and J by 1 base, with 9 bases between the two germline ends. The CDR3 loop reads CASSYSWIFQETQYF. CDR3 coding DNA: TGTGCCAGCAGTTACTCGTGGATCTTCCAAGAGACCCAGTACTTC.

This clone was seen a single time. V usage is TRBV30 and J usage is TRBJ1-2; D is undetermined. CDR1 is GTSNPN, CDR2 SVGIG, per germline (reference sequence). V dropped 6 bases and J dropped 3 bases, with 11 bases sitting between them. This CDR3 contains 12 residues. The CDR3 loop is CACLDGHYGYTF. DNA for the CDR3: TGTGCCTGCCTCGATGGGCACTATGGCTACACCTTC.

V is TRBV7-9 and J is TRBJ2-7, with 9 bases identical to TRBD1. The germline V gene encodes CDR1 SEHNR and CDR2 FQNEAQ (reference sequence). Trimming cost V 5 bases and J 6 bases; bases outside gene matches: 11. The CDR3 is 15 residues long. CDR3 in DNA: TGTGCCAGCAGCACACCCGGGACAGGGAATTCCGAGCAGTACTTC. Amino acid sequence: CASSTPGTGNSEQYF.

The J gene is TRBJ2-3, the V gene TRBV6-5; 7 bases fit TRBD2. V lost 5 bases, J lost 4 bases, and 3 bases stayed unmatched. The CDR3 is made up of 13 amino acids. Germline assignment: CDR1 MNHEY and CDR2 SVGAGI. The CDR3: CASSHAGADTQYF. Here the CDR3 DNA reads TGTGCCAGCAGTCACGCGGGGGCAGATACGCAGTATTTT.

The chain uses TRBV9 and TRBJ2-7, with a tentative D call TRBD1 (6 bases). CDR3 length equals 15 residues. Trimming removed 3 bases at V and 3 bases at J, with 16 bases between. Germline V gives CDR1 SGDLS, CDR2 YYNGEE. The CDR3 protein is CASSAKTGPYYEQYF. DNA of the CDR3: TGTGCCAGCAGCGCAAAAACAGGGCCCTACTACGAGCAGTACTTC. Together with reference TRBV9 and TRBJ2-7, the CDR3 gives the full variable domain: DSGVTQTPKHLITATGQRVTLRCSPRSGDLSVYWYQQSLDQGLQFLIQYYNGEERAKGNILERFSAQQFPDLHSELNLSSLELGDSALYFCASSAKTGPYYEQYFGPGTRLTVT.

This sequence joins TRBV7-3 and TRBJ2-2, with 9 bases fitting TRBD2. V trimming: 1 base; J trimming: 0 bases; junction bases outside the gene matches: 3. This CDR3 has 17 residues. The germline V gene has CDR1 SGHTA and CDR2 FQGTGA. The CDR3 coding sequence is TGTGCCAGCAGCTTAATAGCGGGAGTCGCGAACACCGGGGAGCTGTTTTTT. Its translation: CASSLIAGVANTGELFF.

J is TRBJ1-2 and V is TRBV9, with D uncertain. The CDR3 is 13 residues long. V was trimmed by 0 bases and J by 3 bases, leaving 6 bases between them. Germline values: CDR1 SGDLS, CDR2 YYNGEE. The CDR3 here is CASSVVVDYGYTF. The CDR3 DNA reads TGTGCCAGCAGCGTAGTGGTGGACTATGGCTACACCTTC.

The V and J genes are TRBV28 and TRBJ2-2; D remains ambiguous. The CDR3 runs 13 residues. Deletions cut 7 bases from V and 2 bases from J, with 8 bases between. CDR1 and CDR2 (germline): MDHEN, SYDVKM. CDR3 in DNA: TGTGCCAGCACCAAAATTAACACCGGGGAGCTGTTTTTT. Its translation is CASTKINTGELFF.